Listed below are T cell receptor beta chains from one sample, sequenced in a study of molecular identifiers for immune sequencing clone quantification. One entry per CDR3 protein, called by TCRdb with MiXCR from the PCR reads. The profile shows around 480,000 distinct CDR3 sequences, about 26% of them singletons. Source material: naive CD8+ T cells from blood, with Jurkat cell RNA spiked in. Receptors originate from a human donor in good health. Some libraries in this study had Jurkat cell RNA spiked in. Both conserved end residues are part of each CDR3. The D gene is left open where the match is weak. Clone size is stated in some rows and not others, as once, few, many or a class when expanded.

j_gene: TRBJ2-7; abundance: .; d_gene: .; v_gene: TRBV20-1; len: 15; CDR3aa: CSARGFGAPHYEQYF; CDR3nt: TGCAGTGCTAGGGGGTTTGGGGCCCCCCACTACGAGCAGTACTTC
j_gene: TRBJ1-1; abundance: .; d_gene: .; v_gene: TRBV28; len: 14; CDR3aa: CASSFWGTSTEAFF; CDR3nt: TGTGCCAGCAGTTTTTGGGGAACGAGCACTGAAGCTTTCTTT
j_gene: TRBJ2-7; abundance: few; d_gene: .; v_gene: TRBV6-5; len: 13; CDR3aa: CASKGVARGEQYF; CDR3nt: TGTGCCAGCAAGGGGGTCGCTCGCGGCGAGCAGTACTTC
j_gene: TRBJ2-7; abundance: .; d_gene: .; v_gene: TRBV27; len: 15; CDR3aa: CASSLSPGGAYEQYF; CDR3nt: TGTGCCAGCAGTTTATCTCCCGGGGGCGCCTACGAGCAGTACTTC
j_gene: TRBJ2-7; abundance: .; d_gene: .; v_gene: TRBV6-2/TRBV6-3; len: 15; CDR3aa: CASRNRDAGVGEQYF; CDR3nt: TGTGCCAGCAGGAACCGGGACGCCGGAGTAGGCGAGCAGTACTTC
j_gene: TRBJ1-2; abundance: few; d_gene: .; v_gene: TRBV6-1; len: 16; CDR3aa: CASSEIGVSRDYGYTF; CDR3nt: TGTGCCAGCAGTGAAATAGGGGTCAGTCGTGACTATGGCTACACCTTC
j_gene: TRBJ2-7; abundance: .; d_gene: .; v_gene: TRBV4-3; len: 15; CDR3aa: CANSQDRDNTYEQYF; CDR3nt: TGCGCCAACAGCCAAGATCGGGACAATACCTACGAGCAGTACTTC
j_gene: TRBJ2-7; abundance: .; d_gene: .; v_gene: TRBV24-1; len: 9; CDR3aa: CATRNEQYF; CDR3nt: TGTGCCACCCGGAACGAGCAGTACTTC
j_gene: TRBJ1-2; abundance: .; d_gene: TRBD1; v_gene: TRBV7-9; len: 16; CDR3aa: CASSSAPHDRGRGYTF; CDR3nt: TGTGCCAGCAGCTCCGCCCCGCACGACAGGGGGCGGGGCTACACCTTC
j_gene: TRBJ2-1; abundance: .; d_gene: TRBD2; v_gene: TRBV7-6; len: 17; CDR3aa: CASSLSPAGGFYNEQFF; CDR3nt: TGTGCCAGCAGTTTATCCCCAGCGGGAGGTTTCTACAATGAGCAGTTCTTC
j_gene: TRBJ2-5; abundance: many; d_gene: TRBD1; v_gene: TRBV7-9; len: 14; CDR3aa: CASSPRTGWETQYF; CDR3nt: TGTGCCAGCAGCCCGAGGACAGGGTGGGAGACCCAGTACTTC
j_gene: TRBJ2-2; abundance: .; d_gene: TRBD2; v_gene: TRBV7-3; len: 16; CDR3aa: CASRLWGGLNTGELFF; CDR3nt: TGTGCCAGCCGCCTATGGGGGGGGTTGAACACCGGGGAGCTGTTTTTT
j_gene: TRBJ1-2; abundance: .; d_gene: TRBD1; v_gene: TRBV4-3; len: 14; CDR3aa: CASSQDKGAQGYTF; CDR3nt: TGCGCCAGTAGCCAAGATAAGGGGGCGCAGGGCTACACCTTC
j_gene: TRBJ2-3; abundance: .; d_gene: TRBD2; v_gene: TRBV27; len: 18; CDR3aa: CASSVEGAGGPSTDTQYF; CDR3nt: TGTGCCAGCAGTGTAGAGGGAGCGGGAGGCCCTAGCACAGATACGCAGTATTTT
j_gene: TRBJ1-3; abundance: .; d_gene: .; v_gene: TRBV11-2; len: 16; CDR3aa: CASSHWTESSGNTIYF; CDR3nt: TGTGCCAGCAGCCACTGGACGGAAAGTTCTGGAAACACCATATATTTT
j_gene: TRBJ2-5; abundance: .; d_gene: .; v_gene: TRBV7-9; len: 19; CDR3aa: CASSLLSAGGTAVQETQYF; CDR3nt: TGTGCCAGCAGCTTATTGTCGGCTGGCGGGACAGCAGTCCAAGAGACCCAGTACTTC
j_gene: TRBJ2-1; abundance: .; d_gene: .; v_gene: TRBV10-2; len: 14; CDR3aa: CASSDSGMGNERFF; CDR3nt: TGCGCCAGCAGTGATTCAGGGATGGGCAATGAGCGGTTCTTC
j_gene: TRBJ1-5; abundance: few; d_gene: .; v_gene: TRBV28; len: 14; CDR3aa: CASSLEILNQPQHF; CDR3nt: TGTGCCAGCAGTCTGGAGATCTTAAATCAGCCCCAGCATTTT
j_gene: TRBJ1-2; abundance: .; d_gene: TRBD1; v_gene: TRBV6-6; len: 17; CDR3aa: CASSSPGQGIFYYGYTF; CDR3nt: TGTGCCAGCAGCTCACCGGGACAGGGGATTTTTTACTATGGCTACACCTTC
j_gene: TRBJ2-3; abundance: .; d_gene: TRBD2; v_gene: TRBV29-1; len: 20; CDR3aa: CSVEDRDRRLAGVPTDTQYF; CDR3nt: TGCAGCGTTGAAGACCGGGACAGGCGACTAGCGGGAGTGCCGACAGATACGCAGTATTTT
j_gene: TRBJ1-5; abundance: .; d_gene: .; v_gene: TRBV7-8; len: 14; CDR3aa: CASSLWGGDQPQHF; CDR3nt: TGTGCCAGCAGCTTATGGGGCGGTGATCAGCCCCAGCATTTT
j_gene: TRBJ1-6; abundance: many; d_gene: TRBD1; v_gene: TRBV7-6; len: 15; CDR3aa: CASSSGQAQNSPLHF; CDR3nt: TGTGCCAGCAGCTCCGGACAGGCTCAAAATTCACCCCTCCACTTT
j_gene: TRBJ2-7; abundance: few; d_gene: .; v_gene: TRBV27; len: 14; CDR3aa: CASSLSRGQGEQYF; CDR3nt: TGTGCCAGCAGTTTATCCCGGGGGCAGGGCGAGCAGTACTTC
j_gene: TRBJ2-5; abundance: .; d_gene: .; v_gene: TRBV7-9; len: 16; CDR3aa: CASSFLSGLKGETQYF; CDR3nt: TGTGCCAGCAGCTTTTTGTCCGGACTCAAGGGGGAGACCCAGTACTTC
j_gene: TRBJ2-7; abundance: many; d_gene: .; v_gene: TRBV20-1; len: 13; CDR3aa: CSARGGAAYEQYF; CDR3nt: TGCAGTGCTAGGGGGGGCGCAGCCTACGAGCAGTACTTC
j_gene: TRBJ2-3; abundance: many; d_gene: TRBD1; v_gene: TRBV7-2; len: 16; CDR3aa: CASSSRQGHSTDTQYF; CDR3nt: TGTGCCAGCAGCTCCCGACAGGGCCATAGCACAGATACGCAGTATTTT
j_gene: TRBJ2-5; abundance: few; d_gene: TRBD2; v_gene: TRBV5-4; len: 14; CDR3aa: CASSLAGLDETQYF; CDR3nt: TGTGCCAGCAGCTTGGCCGGACTAGATGAGACCCAGTACTTC
j_gene: TRBJ2-3; abundance: many; d_gene: .; v_gene: TRBV14; len: 14; CDR3aa: CASSQYGSPDTQYF; CDR3nt: TGTGCCAGCAGCCAGTATGGGAGCCCAGATACGCAGTATTTT
j_gene: TRBJ1-2; abundance: .; d_gene: .; v_gene: TRBV27; len: 14; CDR3aa: CASSLTGRAYGYTF; CDR3nt: TGTGCCAGCAGTTTGACAGGAAGAGCCTATGGCTACACCTTC
j_gene: TRBJ1-4; abundance: .; d_gene: .; v_gene: TRBV19; len: 12; CDR3aa: CASSIDGEKLFF; CDR3nt: TGTGCCAGTAGTATAGATGGTGAAAAACTGTTTTTT
j_gene: TRBJ2-3; abundance: many; d_gene: .; v_gene: TRBV6-1; len: 15; CDR3aa: CASSDPTVSTDTQYF; CDR3nt: TGTGCCAGCAGTGACCCGACAGTCAGCACAGATACGCAGTATTTT
j_gene: TRBJ2-7; abundance: once; d_gene: TRBD1; v_gene: TRBV6-5; len: 15; CDR3aa: CASSSYSGQDYGQYF; CDR3nt: TGTGCCAGCAGCAGTTACTCTGGACAGGATTACGGGCAGTACTTC
j_gene: TRBJ2-7; abundance: many; d_gene: TRBD1; v_gene: TRBV5-1; len: 14; CDR3aa: CASSIGQGIYEQYF; CDR3nt: TGCGCCAGCAGCATTGGACAGGGAATCTACGAGCAGTACTTC
j_gene: TRBJ2-5; abundance: few; d_gene: TRBD2; v_gene: TRBV12-3/TRBV12-4; len: 15; CDR3aa: CASRHRLAGEETQYF; CDR3nt: TGTGCCAGCAGGCACAGACTAGCGGGGGAAGAGACCCAGTACTTC
j_gene: TRBJ2-1; abundance: .; d_gene: TRBD1; v_gene: TRBV5-6; len: 15; CDR3aa: CASSLSGTGEDEQFF; CDR3nt: TGTGCCAGCAGCCTTTCCGGGACAGGGGAGGATGAGCAGTTCTTC
j_gene: TRBJ2-7; abundance: .; d_gene: .; v_gene: TRBV5-3; len: 14; CDR3aa: CARSLGQGSYEQYF; CDR3nt: TGTGCCAGAAGCTTGGGTCAGGGGTCCTACGAGCAGTACTTC
j_gene: TRBJ2-7; abundance: .; d_gene: .; v_gene: TRBV12-3/TRBV12-4; len: 14; CDR3aa: CASSNGEGGGELYF; CDR3nt: TGTGCCAGCAGTAACGGAGAAGGGGGTGGCGAGCTGTACTTC
j_gene: TRBJ2-5; abundance: few; d_gene: .; v_gene: TRBV12-3/TRBV12-4; len: 14; CDR3aa: CASKSEDRQETQYF; CDR3nt: TGTGCCAGCAAGTCGGAGGATAGACAAGAGACCCAGTACTTC
j_gene: TRBJ1-4; abundance: .; d_gene: TRBD1; v_gene: TRBV7-9; len: 16; CDR3aa: CASSTGQGVGYEKLFF; CDR3nt: TGTGCCAGCAGCACCGGACAGGGAGTGGGGTATGAAAAACTGTTTTTT
j_gene: TRBJ2-7; abundance: .; d_gene: .; v_gene: TRBV4-3; len: 13; CDR3aa: CAGSQGLTGEQYF; CDR3nt: TGCGCCGGCAGCCAAGGTCTAACGGGCGAGCAGTACTTC
j_gene: TRBJ2-7; abundance: few; d_gene: .; v_gene: TRBV6-1; len: 14; CDR3aa: CASSDPGHSYEQYF; CDR3nt: TGTGCCAGCAGTGACCCGGGACATTCCTACGAGCAGTACTTC
j_gene: TRBJ2-5; abundance: .; d_gene: .; v_gene: TRBV29-1; len: 12; CDR3aa: CSVLVISETQYF; CDR3nt: TGCAGCGTTCTCGTCATTTCGGAGACCCAGTACTTC
j_gene: TRBJ2-5; abundance: few; d_gene: TRBD1; v_gene: TRBV11-2; len: 16; CDR3aa: CASSFTGTGNQETQYF; CDR3nt: TGTGCCAGCAGCTTTACCGGGACAGGTAATCAGGAGACCCAGTACTTC
j_gene: TRBJ2-3; abundance: .; d_gene: .; v_gene: TRBV7-9; len: 16; CDR3aa: CASSPPLALRGDTQYF; CDR3nt: TGTGCCAGCAGCCCCCCCCTAGCGTTGAGGGGAGATACGCAGTATTTT
j_gene: TRBJ2-2; abundance: .; d_gene: .; v_gene: TRBV19; len: 15; CDR3aa: CASSITGRGGGELFF; CDR3nt: TGTGCCAGTAGTATTACAGGCAGGGGAGGCGGGGAGCTGTTTTTT
j_gene: TRBJ2-3; abundance: .; d_gene: .; v_gene: TRBV13; len: 16; CDR3aa: CASSYGTGEAGDTQYF; CDR3nt: TGTGCCAGCAGCTACGGGACGGGAGAGGCGGGTGATACGCAGTATTTT
j_gene: TRBJ1-1; abundance: .; d_gene: .; v_gene: TRBV7-7; len: 13; CDR3aa: CASSPELNTEAFF; CDR3nt: TGTGCCAGCAGCCCTGAGTTGAACACTGAAGCTTTCTTT
j_gene: TRBJ2-7; abundance: many; d_gene: .; v_gene: TRBV28; len: 13; CDR3aa: CASSFHSSYEQYF; CDR3nt: TGTGCCAGCAGTTTTCACAGCTCCTACGAGCAGTACTTC
j_gene: TRBJ1-2; abundance: .; d_gene: .; v_gene: TRBV29-1; len: 14; CDR3aa: CSVEDPAGSDGYTF; CDR3nt: TGCAGCGTTGAAGATCCCGCAGGGTCGGATGGCTACACCTTC
j_gene: TRBJ2-7; abundance: few; d_gene: .; v_gene: TRBV20-1; len: 15; CDR3aa: CSARGPSDSSYEQYF; CDR3nt: TGCAGTGCTAGAGGTCCTAGCGACAGCTCCTACGAGCAGTACTTC
j_gene: TRBJ2-3; abundance: few; d_gene: TRBD2; v_gene: TRBV15; len: 14; CDR3aa: CATDPGLSTDTQYF; CDR3nt: TGTGCCACAGACCCGGGACTATCCACAGATACGCAGTATTTT
j_gene: TRBJ2-7; abundance: once; d_gene: .; v_gene: TRBV20-1; len: 16; CDR3aa: CSARAASRVRSYGQYF; CDR3nt: TGCAGTGCTAGAGCCGCTTCGCGGGTACGCTCCTACGGGCAGTACTTC
j_gene: TRBJ2-3; abundance: .; d_gene: .; v_gene: TRBV27; len: 13; CDR3aa: CASMRGETDTQYF; CDR3nt: TGTGCCAGCATGAGGGGGGAGACAGATACGCAGTATTTT
j_gene: TRBJ2-3; abundance: .; d_gene: TRBD2; v_gene: TRBV12-3/TRBV12-4; len: 16; CDR3aa: CASSLVPAGGKDTQYF; CDR3nt: TGTGCCAGCAGTTTAGTACCAGCGGGGGGGAAAGATACGCAGTATTTT
j_gene: TRBJ1-2; abundance: .; d_gene: .; v_gene: TRBV27; len: 14; CDR3aa: CASSPFGGGYGYTF; CDR3nt: TGTGCCAGCAGCCCCTTTGGGGGGGGCTATGGCTACACCTTC
j_gene: TRBJ2-7; abundance: few; d_gene: .; v_gene: TRBV20-1; len: 13; CDR3aa: CSAEDRASYEQYF; CDR3nt: TGCAGTGCCGAGGACCGAGCCTCCTACGAGCAGTACTTC
j_gene: TRBJ2-7; abundance: few; d_gene: .; v_gene: TRBV2; len: 15; CDR3aa: CASSRGSDSRGEQYF; CDR3nt: TGTGCCAGCAGTAGGGGGAGCGACTCGAGGGGCGAGCAGTACTTC